This TCR beta chain emerged from a study of T cell repertoires in cytomegalovirus infection. As for the study in general: The public TCR beta signatures pointed to both CMV infection and matching HLA type.

TCRdb fed the reads into MiXCR, producing one record per CDR3 protein. The sample carries 300,000 or so distinct CDR3 sequences, roughly 23% recorded once. The study's findings and limits: Cumulative public TCR beta family frequency identified carriers of CMV plus the relevant HLA. Clonotype analysis showed dominance of the ex vivo response by HLA-C-restricted CMV-specific TCR beta clonotypes.

With regard to this clonotype: Its cognate antigen is unknown.

CDR1 and CDR2 (germline): LGHNA, YNFKEQ. The CDR3 loop spans 16 amino acids. V lost 0 bases and J lost 1; bases outside the gene matches: 6. The sequenced material came from PBMCs. The origin of this receptor is a human donor in good health (CMV status not recorded). Some clones in this sample may be carry-over from other donors' samples. The V and J genes are TRBV4-2 and TRBJ2-7, with 7 bases identical to TRBD1. CDR3 loop: CASSQDPGTASYEQYF. The CDR3 DNA reads as TGTGCCAGCAGCCAAGATCCCGGGACAGCTTCCTACGAGCAGTACTTC.